Here is one T cell receptor beta chain with its context. After removal of 10 bases from V and 8 bases from J, the junction contained 14 bases not matched to a gene. The CDR3 has 14 residues. Looked up from germline, CDR1 is MDHEN and CDR2 is SYDVKM. The sample belongs to a study of blood T cell repertoires in COVID-19. Study overall: Spain, Italy and the United States supplied samples that represented acute and convalescent COVID-19. PBMCs, B-cell-depleted T cells, or T cells provided the cDNA or gDNA that made up the material.

As handled by the study authors: It was from reference gene primer amplification that nucleated cell counts were estimated. This table comes from immunoSEQ multiplex PCR, and its TCRdb copy is limited to in-frame clones, with some not included. V, J and clone size are those of that table, while D and trimming were read from the DNA. The sample lists some 190,000 clones; approximately 85% were seen once. The clonotype was recovered from a human donor with active or convalescent COVID-19. The donor label of this sample is uncertain. The sequenced material came from peripheral blood. The chain carries TRBV28 and TRBJ2-1, with 7 positions matching TRBD2. CDR3 sequence (DNA): TGTGCCACCTTCAGTCAGGGACTAACCCATGAGCAGTTCTTC. Amino acid sequence: CATFSQGLTHEQFF.